This is a list of T cell receptor beta chains from one sample in a study of fetal regulatory T cell absence and autoimmunity. The protocol was immunoSEQ multiplex PCR, while the TCRdb copy is restricted to in-frame clones and leaves out a portion. There are just over 45,000 clones in the sample; around 85% occur only once, and 0.35% to 0.5% lies in the top ten. Sample: cord blood. Receptors were obtained from a newborn boy with IPEX syndrome. CDR3s include the opening cysteine and the closing phenylalanine or tryptophan. The order of the fields is D gene, J gene, V gene, clone size, CDR3 protein, CDR3 DNA. The D gene is left open where the match is weak. The size field is filled for only some rows; it gives once, few, many or a size class.

d_gene: TRBD2
j_gene: TRBJ2-1
v_gene: TRBV18
abundance: -
CDR3aa: CASSGASGSGEQFF
CDR3nt: TGTGCCAGCTCAGGGGCTAGCGGGAGCGGTGAGCAGTTCTTC

d_gene: TRBD2
j_gene: TRBJ2-2
v_gene: TRBV9
abundance: -
CDR3aa: CASSGTSGEGNTGELFF
CDR3nt: TGTGCCAGCAGCGGGACTAGCGGAGAAGGTAACACCGGGGAGCTGTTTTTT

d_gene: TRBD2
j_gene: TRBJ2-1
v_gene: TRBV11-2
abundance: -
CDR3aa: CASSLGLAGGNEQFF
CDR3nt: TGTGCCAGCAGCCTGGGACTAGCGGGGGGGAATGAGCAGTTCTTC

d_gene: TRBD2
j_gene: TRBJ2-3
v_gene: TRBV27
abundance: -
CDR3aa: CASSNPSGISTDTQYF
CDR3nt: TGTGCCAGCAGCAACCCTAGCGGGATTAGCACAGATACGCAGTATTTT

d_gene: -
j_gene: TRBJ1-4
v_gene: TRBV28
abundance: few
CDR3aa: CASSFLGADEKLFF
CDR3nt: TGTGCCAGCAGTTTCCTGGGGGCCGATGAAAAACTGTTTTTT

d_gene: -
j_gene: TRBJ2-7
v_gene: TRBV6-6
abundance: -
CDR3aa: CASSYSPGPYEQYF
CDR3nt: TGTGCCAGCAGTTACTCTCCCGGACCCTACGAGCAATACTTC

d_gene: -
j_gene: TRBJ1-2
v_gene: TRBV11-3
abundance: -
CDR3aa: CASSLGRANYGYTF
CDR3nt: TGTGCCAGCAGCTTAGGTAGAGCTAACTATGGCTACACCTTC

d_gene: -
j_gene: TRBJ1-6
v_gene: TRBV6-5
abundance: few
CDR3aa: CASSYRVSPLHF
CDR3nt: TGTGCCAGCAGTTACAGGGTTTCACCCCTCCACTTT

d_gene: -
j_gene: TRBJ2-1
v_gene: TRBV19
abundance: once
CDR3aa: CASSLRPNDEQFF
CDR3nt: TGTGCCAGTAGCCTTAGACCTAACGATGAGCAGTTCTTC

d_gene: TRBD1
j_gene: TRBJ1-4
v_gene: TRBV12-5
abundance: -
CDR3aa: CASGWGQRARRGEKLFF
CDR3nt: TGTGCTAGTGGTTGGGGACAGCGCGCCAGGAGAGGAGAAAAACTGTTTTTT

d_gene: -
j_gene: TRBJ1-2
v_gene: TRBV2
abundance: once
CDR3aa: CASSKPGVNYGYTF
CDR3nt: TGTGCCAGCAGCAAACCGGGGGTAAACTATGGCTACACCTTC

d_gene: TRBD1
j_gene: TRBJ2-2
v_gene: TRBV19
abundance: few
CDR3aa: CASSHRGRDTGELFF
CDR3nt: TGTGCCAGTAGTCACAGGGGGCGAGACACCGGGGAGCTGTTTTTT

d_gene: -
j_gene: TRBJ2-5
v_gene: TRBV7-8
abundance: -
CDR3aa: CASSSEGLGQETQYF
CDR3nt: TGTGCCAGCAGCTCAGAGGGCCTTGGCCAAGAGACCCAGTACTTC

d_gene: -
j_gene: TRBJ2-3
v_gene: TRBV5-4
abundance: -
CDR3aa: CASSLAGTDTQYF
CDR3nt: TGTGCCAGCAGCTTGGCCGGGACAGATACGCAGTATTTT

d_gene: -
j_gene: TRBJ2-7
v_gene: TRBV6-1
abundance: -
CDR3aa: CASGSYEQYF
CDR3nt: TGTGCCAGCGGGTCCTACGAGCAGTACTTC

d_gene: TRBD1
j_gene: TRBJ2-1
v_gene: TRBV25-1
abundance: few
CDR3aa: CASSEFTGGSYNEQFF
CDR3nt: TGTGCCAGCAGTGAATTCACAGGGGGTTCCTACAATGAGCAGTTCTTC

d_gene: TRBD2
j_gene: TRBJ2-5
v_gene: TRBV6-6
abundance: -
CDR3aa: CASSWTSGQETQYF
CDR3nt: TGTGCCAGCAGTTGGACTAGCGGGCAAGAGACCCAGTACTTC

d_gene: TRBD1
j_gene: TRBJ1-6
v_gene: TRBV6-6
abundance: -
CDR3aa: CASSYVTGDSPLHF
CDR3nt: TGTGCCAGCAGTTATGTGACAGGGGACTCACCCCTCCACTTT

d_gene: TRBD2
j_gene: TRBJ2-3
v_gene: TRBV4-2
abundance: -
CDR3aa: CASSQVGTSGDMTSTDTQYF
CDR3nt: TGTGCCAGCAGCCAAGTCGGGACTAGCGGGGACATGACTAGCACAGATACGCAGTATTTT

d_gene: -
j_gene: TRBJ1-3
v_gene: TRBV5-5
abundance: -
CDR3aa: CASSRADSSGNTIYF
CDR3nt: TGTGCCAGCAGCCGAGCTGATAGCTCTGGAAACACCATATATTTT

d_gene: -
j_gene: TRBJ2-7
v_gene: TRBV2
abundance: few
CDR3aa: CASRVTWGTYEQYF
CDR3nt: TGTGCCAGCAGAGTGACCTGGGGAACCTACGAGCAGTACTTC

d_gene: -
j_gene: TRBJ1-5
v_gene: TRBV30
abundance: -
CDR3aa: CAWSVGPNNQPQHF
CDR3nt: TGTGCCTGGAGTGTTGGCCCTAACAATCAGCCCCAGCATTTT

d_gene: -
j_gene: TRBJ2-7
v_gene: TRBV7-2
abundance: -
CDR3aa: CASSLAHSSYEQYF
CDR3nt: TGTGCCAGCAGCTTAGCTCATTCCTCCTACGAGCAGTACTTC

d_gene: TRBD2
j_gene: TRBJ2-2
v_gene: TRBV18
abundance: -
CDR3aa: CASSPGGSLTGELFF
CDR3nt: TGTGCCAGCTCACCCGGCGGGAGCCTCACCGGGGAGCTGTTTTTT

d_gene: TRBD2
j_gene: TRBJ2-3
v_gene: TRBV11-3
abundance: -
CDR3aa: CASSLEGLLAGAYTQYF
CDR3nt: TGTGCCAGCAGCTTAGAAGGGTTACTAGCGGGTGCTTATACGCAGTATTTT

d_gene: TRBD2
j_gene: TRBJ2-1
v_gene: TRBV4-2
abundance: -
CDR3aa: CASSQEGTSGNEQFF
CDR3nt: TGTGCCAGCAGCCAAGAAGGGACTAGCGGGAATGAGCAGTTCTTC

d_gene: -
j_gene: TRBJ2-7
v_gene: TRBV6-1
abundance: -
CDR3aa: CASSEDRPYEQYF
CDR3nt: TGTGCCAGCAGTGAAGATAGGCCATACGAGCAGTACTTC

d_gene: TRBD2
j_gene: TRBJ2-2
v_gene: TRBV27
abundance: -
CDR3aa: CASSSSGGTNTGELFF
CDR3nt: TGTGCCAGCAGTTCTAGCGGGGGGACGAACACCGGGGAGCTGTTTTTT

d_gene: TRBD2
j_gene: TRBJ2-5
v_gene: TRBV5-6
abundance: -
CDR3aa: CASSSRLAGEETQYF
CDR3nt: TGTGCCAGCAGTTCAAGACTAGCTGGGGAAGAGACCCAGTACTTC

d_gene: -
j_gene: TRBJ2-7
v_gene: TRBV21-1
abundance: few
CDR3aa: CASSLRDSYEQYF
CDR3nt: TGTGCCAGCAGCCTCCGGGACTCCTACGAGCAGTACTTC

d_gene: TRBD2
j_gene: TRBJ2-5
v_gene: TRBV7-2
abundance: -
CDR3aa: CASSLARTSGGWETQYF
CDR3nt: TGTGCCAGCAGCTTAGCCCGGACTAGCGGGGGGTGGGAGACCCAGTACTTC

d_gene: TRBD2
j_gene: TRBJ2-7
v_gene: TRBV7-9
abundance: few
CDR3aa: CASSSSGTASPYF
CDR3nt: TGTGCCAGCAGCTCTAGCGGGACCGCCTCCCCCTACTTC

d_gene: -
j_gene: TRBJ2-2
v_gene: TRBV4-1
abundance: -
CDR3aa: CASSQKGGVGTGELFF
CDR3nt: TGCGCCAGCAGCCAAAAGGGCGGGGTGGGGACCGGGGAGCTGTTTTTT

d_gene: TRBD2
j_gene: TRBJ2-7
v_gene: TRBV7-3
abundance: -
CDR3aa: CASSLAGSGVEQYF
CDR3nt: TGTGCCAGCAGCTTAGCAGGTAGCGGGGTCGAGCAGTACTTC

d_gene: -
j_gene: TRBJ2-1
v_gene: TRBV5-4
abundance: few
CDR3aa: CASSLEGMGHTEQFF
CDR3nt: TGTGCCAGCAGCTTGGAAGGGATGGGTCACACTGAGCAGTTCTTC

d_gene: -
j_gene: TRBJ1-6
v_gene: TRBV6-6
abundance: -
CDR3aa: CASTPFSGSYSPLHF
CDR3nt: TGTGCCAGCACTCCTTTCTCCGGGAGTTATTCACCCCTCCACTTT

d_gene: TRBD1
j_gene: TRBJ1-1
v_gene: TRBV6-5
abundance: -
CDR3aa: CASSADRGTEAFF
CDR3nt: TGTGCCAGCAGCGCGGACAGGGGCACTGAAGCTTTCTTT

d_gene: -
j_gene: TRBJ1-1
v_gene: TRBV29-1
abundance: once
CDR3aa: CSVDLAVTEAFF
CDR3nt: TGCAGCGTTGATTTGGCAGTCACTGAAGCTTTCTTT

d_gene: TRBD2
j_gene: TRBJ2-3
v_gene: TRBV6-5
abundance: -
CDR3aa: CASSRGGHGDTQYF
CDR3nt: TGTGCCAGCAGCCGGGGGGGCCATGGAGATACGCAGTATTTT

d_gene: TRBD1
j_gene: TRBJ2-7
v_gene: TRBV10-3
abundance: -
CDR3aa: CAISEDGTGGYHEQYF
CDR3nt: TGTGCCATCAGTGAGGACGGGACAGGGGGTTACCACGAGCAGTACTTC

d_gene: -
j_gene: TRBJ2-5
v_gene: TRBV4-2
abundance: -
CDR3aa: CASSQDLRGETQYF
CDR3nt: TGTGCCAGCAGCCAAGATTTGAGAGGTGAGACCCAGTACTTC

d_gene: TRBD2
j_gene: TRBJ2-7
v_gene: TRBV4-2
abundance: few
CDR3aa: CASSSRLAGGPYEQYF
CDR3nt: TGTGCCAGCAGCTCCCGACTAGCGGGAGGGCCCTACGAGCAGTACTTC

d_gene: -
j_gene: TRBJ1-2
v_gene: TRBV4-3
abundance: -
CDR3aa: CASSQETGTLYGYTF
CDR3nt: TGCGCCAGCAGCCAAGAAACAGGGACACTCTATGGCTACACCTTC

d_gene: -
j_gene: TRBJ2-5
v_gene: TRBV7-8
abundance: -
CDR3aa: CASSFGGQETQYF
CDR3nt: TGTGCCAGCAGCTTTGGGGGACAAGAGACCCAGTACTTC

d_gene: TRBD2
j_gene: TRBJ2-7
v_gene: TRBV10-3
abundance: -
CDR3aa: CAISAGGYEQYF
CDR3nt: TGTGCCATCAGTGCGGGAGGGTACGAGCAGTACTTC

d_gene: TRBD1
j_gene: TRBJ1-1
v_gene: TRBV6-5
abundance: -
CDR3aa: CASSRTGVEAFF
CDR3nt: TGTGCCAGCAGCCGGACAGGGGTCGAAGCTTTCTTT

d_gene: -
j_gene: TRBJ2-1
v_gene: TRBV7-5
abundance: -
CDR3aa: CVRSLEMRSSYNEQFF
CDR3nt: TGTGTCAGAAGCTTAGAGATGAGGAGCTCCTACAATGAGCAGTTCTTC

d_gene: -
j_gene: TRBJ2-2
v_gene: TRBV9
abundance: -
CDR3aa: CASSANTGELFF
CDR3nt: TGTGCCAGCAGCGCGAACACCGGGGAGCTGTTTTTT